Listed below are T cell receptor beta chains from one sample, sequenced in a study of T cell responses to AZD1222 COVID-19 vaccine. Only in-frame clones appear in the TCRdb table, and some are missing; sequencing was by immunoSEQ multiplex PCR. This table holds roughly 130,000 clones, more than 70% found once. The material was peripheral blood, obtained on day 0 of AZD1222 vaccination. These receptors were collected from an adult in good health. CDR3s include the opening cysteine and the closing phenylalanine or tryptophan. A D gene is named only where the DNA matches it firmly. Clone size is not always given. Where it is, it says once, few, many or a class for expanded clones.

D: NA
V: TRBV10-3
J: TRBJ2-5
size: NA
DNA: TGTGCCATCAGCGCCGGGACGGACCAAGAGACCCAGTACTTC
CDR3: CAISAGTDQETQYF

D: NA
V: TRBV7-8
J: TRBJ2-1
size: NA
DNA: TGTGCCAGCAGCTTAGATTACGGCTCCTACAATGAGCAGTTCTTC
CDR3: CASSLDYGSYNEQFF

D: NA
V: TRBV20-1
J: TRBJ2-3
size: NA
DNA: TGCAGTGCGGGCAGGACAGACTTTCAGTATTTT
CDR3: CSAGRTDFQYF

D: TRBD1
V: TRBV9
J: TRBJ1-2
size: NA
DNA: TGTGCCAGCAGCCCAGGGACAGGAGAAGTTTATGGCTACACCTTC
CDR3: CASSPGTGEVYGYTF

D: NA
V: TRBV11-2
J: TRBJ1-2
size: NA
DNA: TGTGCCAGCAGCTTAGAAGGACATCTTGGCTACACCTTC
CDR3: CASSLEGHLGYTF

D: TRBD2
V: TRBV7-2
J: TRBJ2-1
size: NA
DNA: TGTGCCAGCAGCTTAGCCTCAGGAGGGAGGGGACACAATGAGCAGTTCTTC
CDR3: CASSLASGGRGHNEQFF

D: NA
V: TRBV7-9
J: TRBJ2-2
size: NA
DNA: TGTGCCAGCAGCCTCCAGGGTGCCCCCGGGGAGCTGTTTTTT
CDR3: CASSLQGAPGELFF

D: NA
V: TRBV5-1
J: TRBJ2-7
size: NA
DNA: TGCGCCAGCAGCTTGACCAAGGGACACGACGAGCAGTACTTC
CDR3: CASSLTKGHDEQYF

D: TRBD2
V: TRBV11-1
J: TRBJ2-7
size: NA
DNA: TGTGCCAGCAGCCCTGCTAGCGGCTACGAGCAGTACTTC
CDR3: CASSPASGYEQYF

D: NA
V: TRBV10-3
J: TRBJ1-2
size: NA
DNA: TGTGCCATCAGTGATAAACAGGGAAGTCGGTATGGCTACACCTTC
CDR3: CAISDKQGSRYGYTF

D: NA
V: TRBV5-4
J: TRBJ1-4
size: NA
DNA: TGTGCCAGCAGCCCTGGAGGTCAAAGGAAACTGTTTTTT
CDR3: CASSPGGQRKLFF

D: TRBD2
V: TRBV5-1
J: TRBJ2-1
size: NA
DNA: TGCGCCAGCAGCCCGGGGACTAGCGGGAGTGAGCAGTTCTTC
CDR3: CASSPGTSGSEQFF

D: NA
V: TRBV5-1
J: TRBJ1-3
size: NA
DNA: TGCGCCAGCCGCCTCGATAACACCATATATTTT
CDR3: CASRLDNTIYF

D: NA
V: TRBV4-2
J: TRBJ2-5
size: NA
DNA: TGTGCCAGCAGCCTCGGGCGGCCCGGAGAGACCCAGTACTTC
CDR3: CASSLGRPGETQYF

D: TRBD1
V: TRBV6-2/TRBV6-3
J: TRBJ1-2
size: few
DNA: TGTGCCAGCAGTTACTCCGCGGACAGGGTCGATGGCTACACCTTC
CDR3: CASSYSADRVDGYTF

D: TRBD2
V: TRBV5-5
J: TRBJ2-1
size: once
DNA: TGTGCCAGCAGCTTGGGAGGGCTAGCGGGAGCGAATGAGCAGTTCTTC
CDR3: CASSLGGLAGANEQFF

D: NA
V: TRBV11-3
J: TRBJ2-2
size: NA
DNA: TGTGCCAGTTCGGGACCAGAGGGCGGGGAGCTGTTTTTT
CDR3: CASSGPEGGELFF

D: NA
V: TRBV4-1
J: TRBJ1-6
size: few
DNA: TGCGCCAGCAGCCAACCTATAATCGCGGGACCCCTCCACTTT
CDR3: CASSQPIIAGPLHF

D: TRBD2
V: TRBV18
J: TRBJ2-7
size: NA
DNA: TGTGCCAGCTCACCAATGGAGGTAGCGGGAGGTACCTACGAGCAGTACTTC
CDR3: CASSPMEVAGGTYEQYF

D: TRBD1
V: TRBV18
J: TRBJ2-7
size: NA
DNA: TGTGCCAGCTCACTACGCGCGATCGGGACAGGGCTGAACTACGAGCAGTACTTC
CDR3: CASSLRAIGTGLNYEQYF

D: NA
V: TRBV7-9
J: TRBJ1-2
size: few
DNA: TGTGCCAGCAGCTACCGGACTGATGGAGGCTATGGCTACACCTTC
CDR3: CASSYRTDGGYGYTF

D: NA
V: TRBV6-5
J: TRBJ1-1
size: NA
DNA: TGTGCCCTAGCGGGCCCGACAGAATTCAACACTGAAGCTTTCTTT
CDR3: CALAGPTEFNTEAFF

D: NA
V: TRBV6-5
J: TRBJ2-1
size: NA
DNA: TGTGCCAGCCGCCCCCCGGGGAATGAGCAGTTCTTC
CDR3: CASRPPGNEQFF

D: TRBD1
V: TRBV11-1
J: TRBJ2-7
size: NA
DNA: TGTGCCAGCAGCCCCAGGGACAGGGGGCTATACGAGCAGTACTTC
CDR3: CASSPRDRGLYEQYF

D: TRBD2
V: TRBV2
J: TRBJ2-1
size: NA
DNA: TGTGCCAGCGACGGGACTAGCGGGAATGAGCAGTTCTTC
CDR3: CASDGTSGNEQFF

D: NA
V: TRBV12-2
J: TRBJ1-5
size: NA
DNA: TGTGCAAGTCGCCCCCAGGACAGAAATAGCAATCAGCCCCAGCATTTT
CDR3: CASRPQDRNSNQPQHF

D: TRBD1
V: TRBV18
J: TRBJ1-1
size: few
DNA: TGTGCCAGCTCACAACGACAGGGGGAGAACACTGAAGCTTTCTTT
CDR3: CASSQRQGENTEAFF

D: TRBD1
V: TRBV5-1
J: TRBJ1-4
size: NA
DNA: TGCGCCAGCAGCTCGGAAGGGACAGGCACGTTCGAGGAACTGTTTTTT
CDR3: CASSSEGTGTFEELFF

D: TRBD1
V: TRBV5-1
J: TRBJ2-1
size: NA
DNA: TGCGCCAGCAGCTTGGCAGGGGGCGACTCCAATGAGCAGTTCTTC
CDR3: CASSLAGGDSNEQFF

D: TRBD1
V: TRBV5-5
J: TRBJ2-7
size: NA
DNA: TGTGCCAGCAGCTCGGGAAGGCTCCTCCGGGACAGGCACTACGAGCAGTACTTC
CDR3: CASSSGRLLRDRHYEQYF

D: NA
V: TRBV21-1
J: TRBJ1-5
size: NA
DNA: TGTGCCAGCACCGCGTGGTGGACAGGGCGAATCAATCAGCCCCAGCATTTT
CDR3: CASTAWWTGRINQPQHF

D: TRBD1
V: TRBV10-3
J: TRBJ1-2
size: NA
DNA: TGTGCCATCAGTGAGTTCCAGGGGGTTGACTATGGCTACACCTTC
CDR3: CAISEFQGVDYGYTF

D: TRBD1
V: TRBV5-5
J: TRBJ1-5
size: once
DNA: TGTGCCAGCAGCTTACGGACAGGGCCTAGCAATCAGCCCCAGCATTTT
CDR3: CASSLRTGPSNQPQHF

D: NA
V: TRBV7-2
J: TRBJ2-1
size: once
DNA: TGTGCCAGCAGAAGACTAGGGATTGATGAGCAGTTCTTC
CDR3: CASRRLGIDEQFF

D: NA
V: TRBV18
J: TRBJ2-2
size: NA
DNA: TGTGCCAGCTCACCGGAGGGGGCCGGGGAGCTGTTTTTT
CDR3: CASSPEGAGELFF

D: NA
V: TRBV5-4
J: TRBJ2-6
size: NA
DNA: TGTGCCAGCAGCTTCGACCGGACGAAAAAACCCCCCTCTGGGGCCAACGTCCTGACTTTC
CDR3: CASSFDRTKKPPSGANVLTF

D: NA
V: TRBV28
J: TRBJ1-5
size: NA
DNA: TGTGCCAGCAGTTCGTCGGGGGGTCAGCCCCAGCATTTT
CDR3: CASSSSGGQPQHF

D: NA
V: TRBV27
J: TRBJ2-1
size: NA
DNA: TGTGCCAGCAGTTTGTTTCAAGAGAACAATGAGCAGTTCTTC
CDR3: CASSLFQENNEQFF

D: TRBD1
V: TRBV13
J: TRBJ2-2
size: NA
DNA: TGTGCCAGCAGACAGACAGGGGGCAACACCGGGGAGCTGTTTTTT
CDR3: CASRQTGGNTGELFF

D: NA
V: TRBV6-5
J: TRBJ1-3
size: NA
DNA: TGTGCCAGCAGTTACACAATAGGGGCTTCTGGAAACACCATATATTTT
CDR3: CASSYTIGASGNTIYF

D: TRBD2
V: TRBV18
J: TRBJ2-7
size: few
DNA: TGTGCCAGCTCGAAGAGCGGGGAAAAAGGCTACGAGCAGTACTTC
CDR3: CASSKSGEKGYEQYF

D: NA
V: TRBV19
J: TRBJ1-5
size: NA
DNA: TGTGCCAGTCGGAGGGGGTATCAGCCCCAGCATTTT
CDR3: CASRRGYQPQHF

D: NA
V: TRBV29-1
J: TRBJ1-1
size: NA
DNA: TGCAGCGTCGAGGACTCCTTCAATCCGTACACTGAAGCTTTCTTT
CDR3: CSVEDSFNPYTEAFF

D: TRBD1
V: TRBV5-1
J: TRBJ1-2
size: NA
DNA: TGCGCCAGCAGTAGGTTAGGGGGCAATGATGGCTATGGCTACACCTTC
CDR3: CASSRLGGNDGYGYTF

D: NA
V: TRBV4-3
J: TRBJ2-5
size: NA
DNA: TGCGCCAGCAGCCAAGATTTTTCCTCCGACCGGGGGAGCCAAGAGACCCAGTACTTC
CDR3: CASSQDFSSDRGSQETQYF

D: TRBD2
V: TRBV2
J: TRBJ2-4
size: NA
DNA: TGTGCCAGCAGTGAAGGACTAGCGGTACCCAAAAACATTCAGTACTTC
CDR3: CASSEGLAVPKNIQYF

D: NA
V: TRBV13
J: TRBJ1-1
size: NA
DNA: TGTGCCAGCAGCCCCGGCCCCCGCGGAAGCACTGAAGCTTTCTTT
CDR3: CASSPGPRGSTEAFF

D: NA
V: TRBV4-3
J: TRBJ1-1
size: NA
DNA: TGCGCCAGCAGCCAAGATCTCGGGAGAGGGGTTGAAGCTTTCTTT
CDR3: CASSQDLGRGVEAFF

D: NA
V: TRBV6-6
J: TRBJ2-6
size: NA
DNA: TGTGCCAGCAGTCAGCACACGAGATTCACCCTCTCTGGGGCCAACGTCCTGACTTTC
CDR3: CASSQHTRFTLSGANVLTF

D: TRBD1
V: TRBV28
J: TRBJ2-5
size: NA
DNA: TGTGCCAGCAGTCGTCACACAGGGGCTCAAGAGACCCAGTACTTC
CDR3: CASSRHTGAQETQYF

D: NA
V: TRBV18
J: TRBJ1-1
size: few
DNA: TGTGCCAGCTCACCACCGCAGGGGTCGGGCGGTATGGGAGGCACTGAAGCTTTCTTT
CDR3: CASSPPQGSGGMGGTEAFF

D: TRBD1
V: TRBV18
J: TRBJ1-2
size: few
DNA: TGTGCCAGCTCAGAAAGACAGGGGGAGGACTATGGCTACACCTTC
CDR3: CASSERQGEDYGYTF

D: TRBD1
V: TRBV24-1
J: TRBJ2-4
size: NA
DNA: TGTGCCCCTACGCGGGACAGGGAAGCCAAAAACATTCAGTACTTC
CDR3: CAPTRDREAKNIQYF

D: NA
V: TRBV4-3
J: TRBJ2-2
size: NA
DNA: TGCGCCAGCAGCCAAACTACTAACACCGGGGAGCTGTTTTTT
CDR3: CASSQTTNTGELFF